This T cell receptor beta chain was sequenced in a study of breast tumors, draining lymph nodes, adjacent tissues (TCRdb year 2016). Describing the broader study: TCR beta repertoires were compared across tumor, adjacent nontumor tissue and axillary lymph nodes obtained from breast cancer patients. The study aimed to assess the relationships and possible T-cell exchange between tumor, surrounding tissue and draining lymph node repertoires in human breast cancer.

The axillary draining lymph nodes of breast cancer patients were the source of the lymph node samples. The sample was run on an Illumina HiSeq 2000. TCR beta chain libraries were generated through multiplex PCR amplification. High-throughput sequencing was used to analyze the amplified TCR beta chain products. The public reads were reanalyzed by TCRdb: fastp trimming at Q25, MiXCR alignment, in-frame beta chains only. Each CDR3 protein gets just one entry, which takes the most common genes and DNA from the rows behind it. The sample records over 200,000 distinct CDR3 sequences, under 40% of which are singletons. Approximately 4% of the sample is held by the ten biggest clonotypes. This clonotype was counted between two and nine times. The clone's antigen remains unknown. Per-nucleotide qualities are absent, and no much larger clonotype sits a single base away. The investigation overall reported the following: Tumor and nontumor tissue repertoires were significantly more similar in luminal-like than in basal-like breast cancer. A scenario in which most tumor T cells derive from the lymph node and then expand within tumor tissue was judged to be consistent with the data. Tumor T-cell repertoires showed less diversity than lymph node repertoires and more diversity than nontumor tissue repertoires, and tumor T-cell repertoires showed preferential V and J gene usage. The study presented the conclusion that tumor T cells originate in lymph nodes as consistent with a hypothesis, not as something directly demonstrated.

The receptor was derived from a female donor with breast cancer. Some clones in this sample may be carry-over from other donors' samples. The sequencing input was axillary lymph node tissue.

The nucleotide sequence reads as follows: TGTGCCAGCAGCACCCAGGGGATCAACGAGCAGTACTTC. It codes for CASSTQGINEQYF. In this chain, TRBV5-4 is recombined with TRBJ2-7, with a tentative D gene TRBD1 over 6 matching bases. From a lookup of the germline V gene (reference sequence), CDR1 and CDR2 are SGHNT and YYREEE. Taken from cysteine to phenylalanine, the CDR3 has 13 residues. Left in the record is the CDR3 DNA by itself, 39 bases read in frame from the first base. At the junction V is shortened by 4 bases and J by 5 bases, with 13 bases in between.